What follows are 30 T cell receptor beta chains derived from one specimen sequenced in a study of cytomegalovirus exposure and HLA in healthy donors. The PCR ran on 60 Vbeta and 13 Jbeta primers. Profiled with immunoSEQ multiplex PCR; TCRdb holds only in-frame clones, not every one. The profile shows a few hundred thousand clones, approximately 85% of them singletons. What was sequenced was PBMCs. The receptors come from a middle-aged woman in good health and CMV-seropositive.

V gene TRBV15 combines with J gene TRBJ1-3, with TRBD1 matching 8 bases. CDR3 size: 17 residues. Per the germline V gene, CDR1 is LNHNV and CDR2 is YYDKDF (reference sequence). The V segment lost 0 bases and the J segment 2 bases; nucleotides outside the gene matches: 6. CDR3 region: CATSRDRTGLAGNTIYF. As DNA, the CDR3 is TGTGCCACCAGCAGAGATCGGACAGGGTTGGCTGGAAACACCATATATTTT.

This rearrangement joins TRBV7-3 to TRBJ2-5, with 10 bases fitting TRBD1. Judging by the DNA end, TRBJ2-7 fits better; the J call may be wrong. The V gene's germline CDR1 is SGHTA and CDR2 FQGTGA. The CDR3 is 15 amino acids. CDR3 nucleotide sequence: TGTGCCAGCAGCTTAGAAGGGACAGGGGTCTACGAGCAGTACTTC. Protein sequence: CASSLEGTGVYEQYF.

The rearrangement uses TRBV27 and TRBJ2-7; 9 bases line up with TRBD1. The junction had 9 bases not matched to a gene; V was cut back by 5 bases and J by 4 bases. Germline V gives CDR1 MNHEY, CDR2 SMNVEV (reference sequence). CDR3 size: 15 residues. In nucleotides, the CDR3 is TGTGCCAGCAGTGCCTACCGGGACAGGGTTTACGAGCAGTACTTC. Its protein is CASSAYRDRVYEQYF.

This sequence joins TRBV5-1 and TRBJ1-6, with D hard to call. CDR1 and CDR2 (germline): SGHRS, YFSETQ. The CDR3 is 16 amino acids. With 4 bases removed from V and 6 bases from J, the gap between germline ends came to 17 bases. CDR3 amino acids: CASSPTPGIGNSPLHF. In DNA, the CDR3 is TGCGCCAGCAGCCCCACCCCGGGTATTGGTAATTCACCCCTCCACTTT.

V and J are TRBV19 and TRBJ1-5, with D maybe TRBD1 (6 bases). This CDR3 region has 14 residues. V lost 2 bases to trimming and J lost 4 bases, with 9 bases between them. CDR1 is LNHDA, CDR2 SQIVND, per germline (reference sequence). The CDR3 loop reads CASSILTGNQPQHF. The CDR3 DNA reads TGTGCCAGTAGTATACTTACAGGGAATCAGCCCCAGCATTTT.

This clone was found a few times. The chain is built from TRBV5-1 and TRBJ2-7; 10 positions agree with TRBD1. Germline loops: CDR1 SGHRS, CDR2 YFSETQ. The junction had 10 bases not matched to a gene; V was cut back by 0 bases and J by 7 bases. This CDR3 is built from 16 residues. Here the CDR3 DNA reads TGCGCCAGCAGCTTGGCCTTGACAGGGGGCGCGGGGGAGCAGTACTTC. Amino acid sequence: CASSLALTGGAGEQYF.

The gene calls are TRBV4-3 and TRBJ2-3, with 7 bases matching TRBD1. Germline lookup yields CDR1 LGHNA and CDR2 YSLEER. The J segment lost 2 bases and the V segment lost 3 bases, leaving 11 bases of the junction unmatched. This CDR3 contains 17 residues. The chain's CDR3 is CASSHERTGDPTDTQYF. CDR3 DNA sequence: TGCGCCAGCAGCCACGAACGAACAGGGGACCCCACAGATACGCAGTATTTT.

The chain links TRBV7-9 to TRBJ2-1; a possible D gene is TRBD2 (6 bases). Per germline, CDR1 SEHNR and CDR2 FQNEAQ (reference sequence). The CDR3 runs to 16 residues. V was shortened by 5 bases and J by 0 bases, with 14 bases between the two germline ends. CDR3 sequence (DNA): TGTGCCAGCAGCCCCCAGCGGGTAACCTCCTACAATGAGCAGTTCTTC. It yields the protein CASSPQRVTSYNEQFF.

V and J are TRBV5-1 and TRBJ1-1; 7 nucleotides match TRBD1. Germline CDR1 and CDR2: SGHRS and YFSETQ. This CDR3 spans 14 amino acids. The ends lost 3 bases at V and 5 bases at J; junction bases unmatched: 7. This CDR3 is CASSSRQGETEAFF. CDR3 DNA sequence: TGCGCCAGCAGCTCCAGACAGGGCGAAACTGAAGCTTTCTTT.

J is TRBJ1-4 and V is TRBV5-8; TRBD1 might be the D (6 bases). The CDR3 covers 15 residues. Germline V lookup: CDR1 SGHTS, CDR2 YDEGEE. Trimming took off 1 base at V and 1 base at J, with 8 bases between the two ends. The CDR3 is CASSLTRGTNEKLFF. CDR3 DNA: TGTGCCAGCAGCTTGACCAGGGGAACTAATGAAAAACTGTTTTTT.

This chain links TRBV10-3 with TRBJ2-7, with D possibly being TRBD1 (6 bases). CDR1 is ENHRY, CDR2 SYGVKD, per germline. CDR3 length: 12 amino acids. Trimming took off 6 bases at V and 5 bases at J, with 11 bases between the two ends. Written as DNA, the CDR3 is TGTGCCATCAGCGTAACAGGGCACGAGCAGTACTTC. It is translated as CAISVTGHEQYF.

This chain connects TRBV4-3 to TRBJ2-1; TRBD1 is a possible D gene (6 bases). Looked up from germline, CDR1 is LGHNA and CDR2 is YSLEER. The CDR3 length is 13 residues. V was shortened by 0 bases and J by 12 bases, with 12 bases between the two germline ends. CDR3 in amino acids: CASSQEGARGQFF. CDR3 nucleotide sequence: TGCGCCAGCAGCCAAGAGGGGGCCCGGGGGCAGTTCTTC.

The chain couples TRBV29-1 to TRBJ2-7; D perhaps matches TRBD1 (5 bases). Germline CDR1 SQVTM, CDR2 ANQGSEA. V lost 3 bases and J 7 bases, leaving 13 bases between the germline ends. This CDR3 contains 12 residues. DNA of the CDR3: TGCAGCGTTGAGGCAGGGTCGAGGGAGCAGTACTTC. Translated, it gives CSVEAGSREQYF.

The chain employs TRBV5-6 and TRBJ1-5; D is ambiguous. Germline V gene data show CDR1 as SGHDT and CDR2 as YYEEEE. The CDR3 runs 12 residues. V was pared by 1 base and J by 8 bases, with 7 bases between. CDR3 bases: TGTGCCAGCAGCTTGCCCCATGAGCCCCAGCATTTT. It is translated as CASSLPHEPQHF. Full variable domain (rest looked up from reference TRBV5-6 and TRBJ1-5): DAGVTQSPTHLIKTRGQQVTLRCSPKSGHDTVSWYQQALGQGPQFIFQYYEEEERQRGNFPDRFSGHQFPNYSSELNVNALLLGDSALYLCASSLPHEPQHFGDGTRLSIL.

The J gene is TRBJ1-2, the V gene TRBV14, with 8 bases matching TRBD1. Germline loops: CDR1 SGHDN, CDR2 FVKESK. The V gene end was trimmed by 5 bases and the J gene end by 4 bases; junction bases not matched to a gene: 9. The CDR3 contains 15 residues. Written as DNA, the CDR3 is TGTGCCAGCAGCAAAAATCAGGGGGCGAGCTATGGCTACACCTTC. It codes for CASSKNQGASYGYTF.

This clone was seen only a few times. This rearrangement joins TRBV2 to TRBJ2-2, with 7 bases that match TRBD2. The V and J ends lost 6 bases and 2 bases, in that order; junction bases with no gene match: 3. In germline, CDR1 is SNHLY, CDR2 FYNNEI. The CDR3 is 14 amino acids. CDR3 DNA sequence: TGTGCCAGCAGGCAGCGGGACAACACCGGGGAGCTGTTTTTT. It specifies CASRQRDNTGELFF.

This rearrangement joins TRBV19 to TRBJ1-5; D remains unclear. V was cut by 7 bases and J by 3 bases, with 13 bases left in between. The germline CDR1 and CDR2 sequences are LNHDA and SQIVND (reference sequence). The CDR3 length is 14 residues. The CDR3 coding sequence is TGTGCCAGTACCGGCGGAACCTACAATCAGCCCCAGCATTTT. It encodes CASTGGTYNQPQHF.

This clone was counted once. V usage is TRBV27 and J usage is TRBJ2-1, with TRBD2 as a possible D gene (5 bases). The V gene's germline CDR1 is MNHEY and CDR2 SMNVEV (reference sequence). Trimming removed 7 bases at V and 4 bases at J, with 17 bases between. The CDR3 covers 15 residues. The CDR3 spells CASNLLVSPYNEQFF. The CDR3 DNA is TGTGCCAGCAACCTACTAGTTTCCCCATACAATGAGCAGTTCTTC.

V is TRBV6-5 and J is TRBJ1-2, with D perhaps matching TRBD1 (5 bases). This CDR3 contains 13 residues. Germline-derived CDR1 and CDR2 are MNHEY and SVGAGI. Trimming removed 6 bases at V and 8 bases at J, with 16 bases between. As DNA, the CDR3 is TGTGCCAGCAGGGGGGGACGGATTGCAGGCTACACCTTC. Translating it yields CASRGGRIAGYTF.

The chain combines TRBV5-1 with TRBJ2-1; the D gene is possibly TRBD2 (6 bases). Trimming stripped 0 bases from V and 6 bases from J, with 13 bases between. Germline CDR1 SGHRS, CDR2 YFSETQ. The CDR3 consists of 15 residues. For the CDR3, the DNA is TGCGCCAGCAGCTTGGCGCACGGGACTTCCAATGAGCAGTTCTTC. Encoded protein: CASSLAHGTSNEQFF.

CDR3 sequence reads: CASSHGGSGSRYEQFF. CDR3 nucleotides: TGTGCCAGCAGCCACGGTGGTAGCGGGAGTCGGTATGAGCAGTTCTTC. V usage is TRBV5-4 and J usage is TRBJ2-1; 9 bases fit TRBD2. This CDR3 region has 16 residues. Germline V gene sequence: CDR1 SGHNT, CDR2 YYREEE (reference sequence). V lost 4 bases, J lost 8 bases, and 13 bases stayed unmatched.

The chain links TRBV11-3 to TRBJ1-1; D remains ambiguous. Germline V gene data show CDR1 as SGHNT and CDR2 as YENEEA. V gave up 10 bases and J gave up 1 base, with 10 bases separating them. This CDR3 contains 12 residues. CDR3 coding DNA: TGTGCCACCCAGAGAGGGAACACTGAAGCTTTCTTT. Residues: CATQRGNTEAFF.

The chain carries TRBV28 and TRBJ2-7, with a weak D call TRBD1 (6 bases). The CDR3 runs to 14 residues. V was cut by 10 bases and J by 2 bases, with 18 bases left in between. Germline-derived CDR1 and CDR2 are MDHEN and SYDVKM. The CDR3 bases are TGTGCCACCACACCCGAACACAGGGCCTACGAGCAGTACTTC. Translating it yields CATTPEHRAYEQYF.

The chain combines TRBV6-6 with TRBJ2-3; perhaps TRBD2 as D (6 bases). CDR1 is MNHNY, CDR2 SVGAGI, per germline (reference sequence). The CDR3 has 14 residues. The V gene lost 7 bases and the J gene lost 5 bases, with 16 bases spanning the gap. CDR3 sequence (DNA): TGTGCCAGCAAGGAGCTAGCGAACGTAGATACGCAGTATTTT. Its translation is CASKELANVDTQYF.

This rearrangement joins TRBV19 to TRBJ2-1; 9 bases fit TRBD2. Germline CDR1 is LNHDA and CDR2 is SQIVND (reference sequence). This CDR3 has 18 residues. After removal of 5 bases from V and 0 bases from J, the junction contained 11 bases not matched to a gene. As DNA, the CDR3 is TGTGCCAGTAGTTCGGCGAGCGGGAGGAGAGGCTCCTACAATGAGCAGTTCTTC. It yields the protein CASSSASGRRGSYNEQFF. The complete variable domain, with remaining parts taken from reference TRBV19 and TRBJ2-1, reads DGGITQSPKYLFRKEGQNVTLSCEQNLNHDAMYWYRQDPGQGLRLIYYSQIVNDFQKGDIAEGYSVSREKKESFPLTVTSAQKNPTAFYLCASSSASGRRGSYNEQFFGPGTRLTVL.

This clone was found a few times. The gene calls are TRBV7-7 and TRBJ2-1; D is ambiguous. The germline CDR1 and CDR2 sequences are SSHAT and FNYEAQ (reference sequence). This CDR3 has 13 residues. Between the trimmed V and J ends, which lost 1 base and 7 bases, there was a span of 8 bases. The CDR3 bases are TGTGCCAGCAGCTTAGACCCGGAGAATGAGCAGTTCTTC. It yields the protein CASSLDPENEQFF.

J is TRBJ2-7 and V is TRBV7-9; D possibly corresponds to TRBD2 (5 bases). V shed 1 base and J shed 5 bases, with 12 bases lying between them. The CDR3 sequence is 14 residues long. Looked up from germline, CDR1 is SEHNR and CDR2 is FQNEAQ (reference sequence). CDR3 nucleotides: TGTGCCAGCAGCTTAGGGTCGACGGGGAACGAGCAGTACTTC. Its protein product is CASSLGSTGNEQYF.

The chain recombines TRBV18 with TRBJ2-1, with a tentative D call TRBD1 (5 bases). Germline loops: CDR1 KGHSH, CDR2 LQKENI. This CDR3 spans 14 amino acids. V was shortened by 2 bases and J by 9 bases, with 14 bases between the two germline ends. CDR3 nucleotide sequence: TGTGCCAGCTCACCATTAGGGGCTCTTACTGAGCAGTTCTTC. This codes for CASSPLGALTEQFF.

V is TRBV28 and J is TRBJ1-2; D is uncertain. The CDR3 runs 17 residues. The V end was cut by 5 bases, the J end by 0 bases, with 19 bases between. Germline loops: CDR1 MDHEN, CDR2 SYDVKM. The CDR3 reads CASSNPQYLQSNYGYTF. In nucleotides, the CDR3 is TGTGCCAGCAGTAACCCACAGTACCTGCAGTCTAACTATGGCTACACCTTC.

The gene calls are TRBV29-1 and TRBJ2-7; TRBD1 matches 7 bases. V lost 4 bases to trimming and J lost 6 bases; unmatched junction nucleotides: 9. The V gene's germline CDR1 is SQVTM and CDR2 ANQGSEA. The CDR3 covers 13 residues. CDR3 nucleotides: TGCAGCGTTGTGACGACAGGGTATACCGAGCAGTACTTC. It specifies CSVVTTGYTEQYF.